Listed below are T cell receptor beta chains from one sample, sequenced in a study of metastatic and nonmetastatic thyroid tumors. TCRdb re-processed the PCR reads through MiXCR. The table records 17,000 or so clones, 25% of them present only once. The sample consisted of adjacent normal tissue. Receptors originate from a female donor with papillary thyroid cancer or a benign thyroid nodule (not recorded which). Some clones in this sample may be carry-over from other donors' samples. Each CDR3 is given with its conserved first and last residue. The order of the fields is clone size, J gene, CDR3 length, V gene, D gene, CDR3 protein, CDR3 DNA. The D gene is left open where the match is weak. Clone size is shown for a subset of rows, as once, few, many or a class of expanded clone.

few,TRBJ1-2,14,TRBV19,-,CASSIGSFLDGYTF,TGTGCCAGTAGTATCGGCAGTTTCTTGGACGGCTACACCTTC
few,TRBJ2-3,13,TRBV5-1,-,CASSLGATDTQYF,TGCGCCAGCAGCTTGGGGGCCACAGATACGCAGTATTTT
-,TRBJ1-2,14,TRBV16,TRBD1,CASSQSWTGNGYTF,TGTGCCAGCAGCCAATCGTGGACAGGGAATGGCTACACCTTC
-,TRBJ2-1,13,TRBV5-1,TRBD1,CASSPTGGDEQFF,TGCGCCAGCAGCCCGACAGGGGGCGATGAGCAGTTCTTC
many,TRBJ1-6,15,TRBV6-5,-,CASSYNAGRESPLHF,TGTGCCAGCAGTTACAATGCGGGGAGAGAGTCACCCCTCCACTTT
-,TRBJ2-7,13,TRBV5-1,TRBD1,CASSPGGANEQYF,TGCGCCAGCAGTCCAGGGGGCGCGAACGAGCAGTACTTC
-,TRBJ2-1,14,TRBV7-2,-,CASSQGSGYNEQFF,TGTGCCAGCAGCCAGGGGTCCGGCTACAATGAGCAGTTCTTC
few,TRBJ2-3,13,TRBV27,-,CARSLPGTDTQYF,TGTGCCAGAAGTTTGCCGGGGACGGATACGCAGTATTTT
-,TRBJ2-7,17,TRBV20-1,-,CSARDPSGSTFSYEKYF,TGCAGTGCTAGAGATCCCTCTGGGTCGACCTTCTCCTACGAGAAGTACTTC
few,TRBJ2-3,17,TRBV6-2/TRBV6-3,-,CASSYSMGDTSTDTQYF,TGTGCCAGCAGTTACTCAATGGGGGATACGAGCACAGATACGCAGTATTTT
few,TRBJ1-2,14,TRBV6-1,-,CASTRANDLYGYTF,TGTGCCAGCACGCGGGCCAACGACCTCTATGGCTACACCTTC
-,TRBJ1-1,11,TRBV24-1,-,CATSLAGEAFF,TGTGCCACTAGTTTAGCGGGTGAAGCTTTCTTT
medium-sized,TRBJ2-2,16,TRBV6-1,-,CASIPISSLNTGELFF,TGTGCCAGCATCCCGATCAGTTCCTTAAACACCGGGGAGCTGTTTTTT
few,TRBJ2-7,16,TRBV10-1,-,CASSESSSWSGDEQYF,TGCGCCAGCAGTGAGTCGTCTTCGTGGAGTGGCGACGAGCAGTACTTC
few,TRBJ2-1,16,TRBV27,TRBD2,CASRRLAGGRQDEQFF,TGTGCCAGCAGGAGACTAGCGGGAGGGCGTCAGGATGAGCAGTTCTTC
-,TRBJ2-3,16,TRBV6-1,-,CASSEGGGASTDTQYF,TGTGCCAGCAGTGAAGGAGGCGGTGCTAGCACAGATACGCAGTATTTT
-,TRBJ1-1,14,TRBV11-2,-,CASSLVAGRTEAFF,TGTGCCAGCAGCTTAGTCGCGGGGAGGACTGAAGCTTTCTTT
many,TRBJ1-1,15,TRBV5-1,-,CASSSVQGLNTEAFF,TGCGCCAGCAGCTCGGTACAGGGCCTGAACACTGAAGCTTTCTTT
-,TRBJ2-3,13,TRBV7-8,-,CASSGLLTDTQYF,TGTGCCAGCTCAGGGCTTTTGACAGATACGCAGTATTTT
-,TRBJ2-1,12,TRBV6-1,TRBD1,CASRQGPGEQFF,TGTGCCAGCAGACAGGGGCCAGGGGAGCAGTTCTTC
-,TRBJ2-1,15,TRBV20-1,TRBD2,CSLEGTSGSRNEQFF,TGCAGTCTCGAGGGGACTAGCGGGAGTAGAAATGAGCAGTTCTTC
-,TRBJ1-1,13,TRBV5-1,-,CASSLGAGSEAFF,TGCGCCAGCAGCTTGGGGGCGGGGTCCGAAGCTTTCTTT
-,TRBJ2-1,12,TRBV5-1,-,CASSTGANEQFF,TGCGCCAGCAGCACCGGGGCCAATGAGCAGTTCTTC
few,TRBJ1-4,11,TRBV7-9,-,CASSYYEKLFF,TGTGCCAGCAGCTACTATGAAAAACTGTTTTTT
many,TRBJ2-1,18,TRBV3-1,TRBD2,CASSQGLAGGSTGDEQFF,TGTGCCAGCAGCCAGGGACTAGCGGGAGGTTCCACAGGGGATGAGCAGTTCTTC
few,TRBJ2-1,13,TRBV6-6,-,CASSYLDDNEQFF,TGTGCCAGCAGTTACCTAGACGACAATGAGCAGTTCTTC
medium-sized,TRBJ2-7,14,TRBV6-1,-,CASSPRSPPYEQYF,TGTGCCAGCAGTCCCCGGTCCCCACCTTACGAGCAGTACTTC
medium-sized,TRBJ2-1,13,TRBV10-3,-,CAISDRDPNEQFF,TGTGCCATCAGTGACAGGGATCCTAATGAGCAGTTCTTC
few,TRBJ2-2,13,TRBV27,-,CASSFPNTGELLF,TGTGCCAGCAGTTTCCCGAACACCGGGGAGCTGCTTTTT
medium-sized,TRBJ2-1,14,TRBV28,-,CASSQTREVDEQFF,TGTGCCAGCAGCCAGACTAGAGAGGTCGATGAGCAGTTCTTC
few,TRBJ1-1,13,TRBV6-1,-,CASSEHRNTEAFF,TGTGCCAGCAGTGAACATCGGAACACTGAAGCTTTCTTT
few,TRBJ1-6,15,TRBV6-2/TRBV6-3,-,CASSYSAGNISPLHF,TGTGCCAGCAGTTACTCGGCGGGCAATATCTCACCCCTCCACTTT
medium-sized,TRBJ1-2,16,TRBV6-4,-,CASRPNYRQENYGYTF,TGTGCCAGCAGACCTAACTACCGACAGGAAAACTATGGCTACACCTTC
few,TRBJ2-5,16,TRBV9,TRBD1,CASSVGTDTLQETQYF,TGTGCCAGCAGCGTTGGGACAGACACCTTACAAGAGACCCAGTACTTC
-,TRBJ2-7,13,TRBV5-1,TRBD1,CASRPGQGTEQYF,TGCGCCAGCAGGCCGGGACAGGGAACCGAGCAGTACTTC
few,TRBJ1-1,15,TRBV6-2/TRBV6-3,-,CASSYYPETGIKAFF,TGTGCCAGCAGTTACTATCCTGAGACAGGAATTAAAGCTTTCTTT
-,TRBJ1-1,14,TRBV19,-,CASSLQGANTEAFF,TGTGCCAGTAGTTTACAGGGAGCGAACACTGAAGCTTTCTTT
medium-sized,TRBJ1-1,16,TRBV20-1,-,CSASRALGTGNTEAFF,TGCAGTGCTAGCCGAGCCTTGGGTACAGGGAACACTGAAGCTTTCTTT
-,TRBJ2-7,16,TRBV28,-,CASSLRPGTPNYEQYF,TGTGCCAGCAGTTTACGTCCCGGTACGCCTAACTACGAGCAGTACTTC
few,TRBJ2-1,14,TRBV19,-,CASSSRSSYNEQFF,TGTGCCAGTAGTTCGAGAAGCTCCTACAATGAGCAGTTCTTC
-,TRBJ1-5,15,TRBV6-4,-,CASSESPTGNQPQHF,TGTGCCAGCAGTGAATCTCCAACGGGCAATCAGCCCCAGCATTTT
few,TRBJ1-5,14,TRBV6-1,-,CASTLDRINQPQHF,TGTGCCAGCACCCTAGACAGGATCAATCAGCCCCAGCATTTT
few,TRBJ2-7,14,TRBV2,TRBD1,CASTRGTGSYEQYF,TGTGCCAGCACGAGGGGGACAGGGTCCTACGAGCAGTACTTC
many,TRBJ2-2,16,TRBV6-1,TRBD2,CASSHKGLAGTGELFF,TGTGCCAGCAGTCACAAAGGACTAGCGGGCACCGGGGAGCTGTTTTTT
-,TRBJ1-1,16,TRBV19,TRBD1,CASRAVQGKQNTEAFF,TGTGCCAGTAGGGCAGTACAGGGGAAGCAGAACACTGAAGCTTTCTTT
-,TRBJ2-7,14,TRBV5-6,-,CASSLSYITYEQYF,TGTGCCAGCAGCTTGAGTTACATCACCTACGAGCAATACTTC
large,TRBJ2-7,14,TRBV27,-,CASSSGQASYEQYF,TGTGCCAGCAGTTCCGGCCAGGCCTCCTACGAGCAGTACTTC
few,TRBJ2-1,16,TRBV11-2,-,CASSLEASLSYNEQFF,TGTGCCAGCAGCTTAGAGGCAAGCCTCTCCTACAATGAGCAGTTCTTC
once,TRBJ1-2,13,TRBV5-4,-,CASSLEPHYGYTF,TGTGCCAGCAGCTTGGAGCCGCACTATGGCTACACCTTC
few,TRBJ2-7,13,TRBV20-1,-,CSARGAGGTEQYF,TGCAGTGCTAGAGGGGCAGGTGGGACCGAGCAGTACTTC
many,TRBJ2-1,15,TRBV6-1,TRBD1,CASSKRGTGVDEQFF,TGTGCCAGCAGTAAAAGGGGGACAGGAGTGGATGAGCAGTTCTTC
many,TRBJ1-2,17,TRBV2,TRBD1,CASSDDRGKGLNYGYTF,TGTGCCAGCAGTGACGACAGGGGAAAAGGTCTAAACTATGGCTACACCTTC
-,TRBJ1-2,17,TRBV2,TRBD1,CASRGTRGQSEVYGYTF,TGTGCCAGCAGGGGGACAAGGGGACAGTCGGAAGTCTATGGCTACACCTTC
-,TRBJ1-2,14,TRBV6-2/TRBV6-3,TRBD1,CASSPGQPSYGYTF,TGTGCCAGCAGTCCGGGACAGCCCAGCTATGGCTACACCTTC
few,TRBJ2-3,17,TRBV2,TRBD2,CASRPLGLASGTDTQYF,TGTGCCAGCAGGCCCCTGGGACTAGCGAGTGGAACAGATACGCAGTATTTT
-,TRBJ2-3,15,TRBV20-1,-,CSITRGEDRTDTQYF,TGCAGTATAACCAGGGGGGAGGACCGCACAGATACGCAGTATTTT
-,TRBJ2-7,15,TRBV28,-,CASSLGRQVTYEQYF,TGTGCCAGCAGTTTAGGCCGACAGGTCACCTACGAGCAGTACTTC
-,TRBJ2-7,15,TRBV6-1,-,CASSERGGSSYEQYF,TGTGCCAGCAGTGAACGAGGGGGTTCCTCCTACGAGCAGTACTTC
-,TRBJ2-2,17,TRBV6-5,TRBD2,CASSWTSGRWNTGELFF,TGTGCCAGCAGTTGGACTAGCGGGAGATGGAACACCGGGGAGCTGTTTTTT